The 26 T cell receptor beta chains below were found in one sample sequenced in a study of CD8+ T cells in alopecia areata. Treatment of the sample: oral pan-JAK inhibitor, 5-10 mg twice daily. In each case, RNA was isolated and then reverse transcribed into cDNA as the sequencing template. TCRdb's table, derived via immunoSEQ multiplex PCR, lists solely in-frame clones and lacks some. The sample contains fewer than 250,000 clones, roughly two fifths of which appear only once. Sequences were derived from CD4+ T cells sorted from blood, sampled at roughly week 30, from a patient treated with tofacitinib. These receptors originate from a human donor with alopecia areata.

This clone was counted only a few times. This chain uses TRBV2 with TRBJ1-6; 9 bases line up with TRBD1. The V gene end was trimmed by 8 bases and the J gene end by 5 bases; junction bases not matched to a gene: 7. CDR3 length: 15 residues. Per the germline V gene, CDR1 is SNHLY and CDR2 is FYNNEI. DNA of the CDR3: TGTGCCAGCGGAGTGACAGGGGGTGATAATTCACCCCTCCACTTT. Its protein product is CASGVTGGDNSPLHF.

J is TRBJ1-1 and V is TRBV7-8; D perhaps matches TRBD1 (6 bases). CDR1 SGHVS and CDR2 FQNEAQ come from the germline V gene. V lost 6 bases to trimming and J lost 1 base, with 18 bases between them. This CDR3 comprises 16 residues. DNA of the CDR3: TGTGCCAGCAGTTCCGGGACACCGATCCCGAACACTGAAGCTTTCTTT. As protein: CASSSGTPIPNTEAFF. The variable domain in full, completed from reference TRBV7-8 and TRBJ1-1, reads GAGVSQSPRYKVAKRGQDVALRCDPISGHVSLFWYQQALGQGPEFLTYFQNEAQLDKSGLPSDRFFAERPEGSVSTLKIQRTQQEDSAVYLCASSSGTPIPNTEAFFGQGTRLTVV.

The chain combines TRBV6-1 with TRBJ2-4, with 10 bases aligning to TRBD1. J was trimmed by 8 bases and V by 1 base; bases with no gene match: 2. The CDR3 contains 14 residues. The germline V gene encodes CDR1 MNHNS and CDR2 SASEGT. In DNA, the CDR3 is TGTGCCAGCAGTGAAGGGGACAGGGGAGACATTCAGTACTTC. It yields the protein CASSEGDRGDIQYF.

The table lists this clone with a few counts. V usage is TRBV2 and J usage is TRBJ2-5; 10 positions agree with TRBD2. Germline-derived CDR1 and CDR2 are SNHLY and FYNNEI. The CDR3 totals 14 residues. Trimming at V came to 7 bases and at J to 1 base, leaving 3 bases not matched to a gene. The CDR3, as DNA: TGTGCCAGCAAGAGGACTAGCGGCCAAGAGACCCAGTACTTC. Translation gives CASKRTSGQETQYF.

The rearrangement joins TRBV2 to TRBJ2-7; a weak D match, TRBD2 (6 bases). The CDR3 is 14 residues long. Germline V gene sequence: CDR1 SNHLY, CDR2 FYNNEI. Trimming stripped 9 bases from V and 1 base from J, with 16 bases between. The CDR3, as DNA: TGTGCCAGTGCGGGGCAGCCGCCTTCCTACGAGCAGTACTTC. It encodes CASAGQPPSYEQYF.

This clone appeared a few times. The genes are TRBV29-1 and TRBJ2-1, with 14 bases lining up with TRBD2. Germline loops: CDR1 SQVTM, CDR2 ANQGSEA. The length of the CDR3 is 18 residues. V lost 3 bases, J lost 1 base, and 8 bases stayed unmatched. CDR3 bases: TGCAGCGTTGATGCCGGGACTAGCGGGAGTTTGTCCTACAATGAGCAGTTCTTC. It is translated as CSVDAGTSGSLSYNEQFF.

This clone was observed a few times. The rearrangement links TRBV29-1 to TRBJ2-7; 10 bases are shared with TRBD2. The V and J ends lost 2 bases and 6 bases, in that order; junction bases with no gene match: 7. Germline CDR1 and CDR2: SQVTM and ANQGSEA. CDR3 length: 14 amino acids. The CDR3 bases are TGCAGCGTTGAAACGCTAGCGGGAGTCTCCGAGCAGTACTTC. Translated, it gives CSVETLAGVSEQYF.

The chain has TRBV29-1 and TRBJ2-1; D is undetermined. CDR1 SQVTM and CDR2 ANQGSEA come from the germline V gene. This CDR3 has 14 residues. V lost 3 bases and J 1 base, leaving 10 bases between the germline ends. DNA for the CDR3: TGCAGCGTTGATCTGCGGAATTCCTACAATGAGCAGTTCTTC. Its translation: CSVDLRNSYNEQFF.

CDR3 nucleotides: TGTGCCTGGAGTAGGGACGAGAATCAGCCCCAGCATTTT. It yields the protein CAWSRDENQPQHF. This chain connects TRBV30 to TRBJ1-5, with a possible D match to TRBD1 (5 bases). The CDR3 spans 13 residues. V lost 2 bases, J lost 4 bases, and 9 bases lay in between. CDR1 and CDR2 (germline): GTSNPN, SVGIG (reference sequence).

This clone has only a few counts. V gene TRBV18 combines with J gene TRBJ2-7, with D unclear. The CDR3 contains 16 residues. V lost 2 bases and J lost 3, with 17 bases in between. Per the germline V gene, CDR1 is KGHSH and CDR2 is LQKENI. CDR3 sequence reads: CASSPGSGNPDYEQYF. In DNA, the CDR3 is TGTGCCAGCTCACCAGGGTCTGGGAATCCGGACTACGAGCAGTACTTC.

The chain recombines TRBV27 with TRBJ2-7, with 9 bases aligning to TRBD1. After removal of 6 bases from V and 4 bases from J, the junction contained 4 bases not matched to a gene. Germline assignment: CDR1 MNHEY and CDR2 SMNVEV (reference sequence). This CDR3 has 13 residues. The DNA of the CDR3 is TGTGCCAGCAGCGGGACAGGGCGGTACGAGCAGTACTTC. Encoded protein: CASSGTGRYEQYF.

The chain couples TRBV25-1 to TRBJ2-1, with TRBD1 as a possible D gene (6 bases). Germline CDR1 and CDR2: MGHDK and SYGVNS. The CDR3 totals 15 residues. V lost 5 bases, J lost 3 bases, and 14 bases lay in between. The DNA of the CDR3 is TGTGCCAGCAGTCCAGGACAGACGATCTACAATGAGCAGTTCTTC. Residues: CASSPGQTIYNEQFF.

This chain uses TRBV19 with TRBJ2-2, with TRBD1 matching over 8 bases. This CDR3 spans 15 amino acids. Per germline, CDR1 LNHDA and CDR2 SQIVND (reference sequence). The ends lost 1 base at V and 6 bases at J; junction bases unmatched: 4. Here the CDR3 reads CASSIAGGIAGELFF. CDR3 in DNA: TGTGCCAGTAGTATAGCAGGGGGCATCGCCGGGGAGCTGTTTTTT.

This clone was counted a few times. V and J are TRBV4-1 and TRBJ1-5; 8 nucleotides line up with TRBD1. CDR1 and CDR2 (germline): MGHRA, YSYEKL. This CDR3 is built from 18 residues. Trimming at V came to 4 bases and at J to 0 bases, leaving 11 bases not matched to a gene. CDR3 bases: TGCGCCAGCAGCCTCACGGCCGGGACAGGTTATAGCAATCAGCCCCAGCATTTT. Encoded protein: CASSLTAGTGYSNQPQHF.

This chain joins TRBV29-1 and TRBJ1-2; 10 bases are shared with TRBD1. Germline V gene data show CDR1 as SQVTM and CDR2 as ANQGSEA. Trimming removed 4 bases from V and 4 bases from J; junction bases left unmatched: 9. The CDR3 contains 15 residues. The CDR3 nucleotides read TGCAGCGTTGCGACAGGGGGCGCGTATGGCTATGGCTACACCTTC. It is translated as CSVATGGAYGYGYTF.

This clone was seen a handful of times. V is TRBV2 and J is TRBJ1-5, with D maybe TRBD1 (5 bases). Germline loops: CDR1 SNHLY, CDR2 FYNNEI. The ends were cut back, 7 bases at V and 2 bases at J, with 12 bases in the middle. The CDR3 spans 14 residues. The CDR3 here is CASKGQAGNQPQHF. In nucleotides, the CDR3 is TGTGCCAGCAAGGGGCAGGCCGGCAATCAGCCCCAGCATTTT.

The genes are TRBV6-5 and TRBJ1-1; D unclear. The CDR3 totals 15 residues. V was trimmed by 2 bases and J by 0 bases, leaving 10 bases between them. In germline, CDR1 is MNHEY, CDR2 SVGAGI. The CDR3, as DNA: TGTGCCAGCAGTTACGTGGCTTCCATGAACACTGAAGCTTTCTTT. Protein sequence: CASSYVASMNTEAFF.

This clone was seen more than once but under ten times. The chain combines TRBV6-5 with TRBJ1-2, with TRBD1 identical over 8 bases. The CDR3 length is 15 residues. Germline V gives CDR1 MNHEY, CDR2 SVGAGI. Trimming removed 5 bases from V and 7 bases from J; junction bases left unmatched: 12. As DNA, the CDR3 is TGTGCCAGCAGTCCCCCGACAGGGGTGAAGGCTGGCTACACCTTC. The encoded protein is CASSPPTGVKAGYTF.

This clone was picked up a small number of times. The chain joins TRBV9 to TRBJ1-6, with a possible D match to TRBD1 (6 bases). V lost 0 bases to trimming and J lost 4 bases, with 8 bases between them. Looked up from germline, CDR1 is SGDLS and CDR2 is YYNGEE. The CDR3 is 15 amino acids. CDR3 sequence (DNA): TGTGCCAGCAGCGTAGCCCAGGGGTATAATTCACCCCTCCACTTT. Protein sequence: CASSVAQGYNSPLHF.

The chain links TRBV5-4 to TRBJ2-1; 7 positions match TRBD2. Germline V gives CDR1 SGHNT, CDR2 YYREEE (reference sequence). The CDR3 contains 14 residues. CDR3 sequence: CACGAGPSYNEQFF. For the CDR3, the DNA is TGTGCATGCGGAGCGGGGCCTTCCTACAATGAGCAGTTCTTC.

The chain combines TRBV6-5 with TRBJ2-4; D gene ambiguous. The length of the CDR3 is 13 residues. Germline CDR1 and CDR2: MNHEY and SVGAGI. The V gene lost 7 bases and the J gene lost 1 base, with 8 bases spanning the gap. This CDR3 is CASKESAKNIQYF. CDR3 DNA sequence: TGTGCCAGCAAGGAGTCGGCCAAAAACATTCAGTACTTC.

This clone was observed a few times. CDR3 sequence reads: CASSQAGRADEQYF. The CDR3 nucleotides are TGCGCCAGCAGCCAAGCTGGTAGAGCGGACGAGCAGTACTTC. The chain uses TRBV4-1 and TRBJ2-7, with D perhaps TRBD2 (5 bases). There are 14 residues in the CDR3. Germline CDR1 and CDR2: MGHRA and YSYEKL. The V end was cut by 1 base, the J end by 5 bases, with 12 bases between.

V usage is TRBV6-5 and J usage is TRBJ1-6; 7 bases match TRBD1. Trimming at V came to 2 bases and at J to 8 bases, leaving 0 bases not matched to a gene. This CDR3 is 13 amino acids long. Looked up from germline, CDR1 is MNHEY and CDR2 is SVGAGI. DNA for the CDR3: TGTGCCAGCAGTTACGACAGGGATTCACCCCTCCACTTT. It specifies CASSYDRDSPLHF.

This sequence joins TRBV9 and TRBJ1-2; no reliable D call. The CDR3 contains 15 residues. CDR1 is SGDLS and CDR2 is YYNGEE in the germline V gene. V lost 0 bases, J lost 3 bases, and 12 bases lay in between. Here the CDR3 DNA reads TGTGCCAGCAGCGTAGCTCCGGCGAGTGACTATGGCTACACCTTC. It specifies CASSVAPASDYGYTF.

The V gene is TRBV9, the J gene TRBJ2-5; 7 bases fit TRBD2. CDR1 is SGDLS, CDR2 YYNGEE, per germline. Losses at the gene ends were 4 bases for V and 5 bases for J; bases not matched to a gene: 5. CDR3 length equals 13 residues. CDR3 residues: CASSRLAWETQYF. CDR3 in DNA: TGTGCCAGCAGCCGACTAGCTTGGGAGACCCAGTACTTC.

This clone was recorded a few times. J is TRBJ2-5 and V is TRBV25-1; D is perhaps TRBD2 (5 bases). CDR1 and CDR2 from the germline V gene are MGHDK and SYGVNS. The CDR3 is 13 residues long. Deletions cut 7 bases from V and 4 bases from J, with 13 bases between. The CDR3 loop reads CASMPGWGETQYF. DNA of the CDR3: TGTGCCAGCATGCCGGGATGGGGAGAGACCCAGTACTTC.